This TCR beta chain originates from a study of T cell repertoires in cytomegalovirus infection. About the study: Through public TCR beta signatures, both CMV infection and matching HLA type were indicated. Study conclusions and caveats: Clonotypes of TCR beta that were HLA-C-restricted and CMV-specific dominated the ex vivo response. Accumulated public TCR beta family frequency recognized individuals carrying CMV together with the relevant HLA.

This clonotype occurred many times. No antigen is known for it. MiXCR was run by TCRdb on the reads, yielding one entry per CDR3 protein. This table holds 150,000 to 200,000 distinct CDR3 sequences, 13% to 15% found once. The TCR sequence derives from a human donor in good health (CMV status not recorded). Some clones in this sample may be carry-over from other donors' samples. Source material: PBMCs.

CDR3 region: CASSLPEINQPQHF. DNA for the CDR3: TGTGCCAGCAGTTTACCAGAAATCAATCAGCCCCAGCATTTT. The chain links TRBV28 to TRBJ1-5; no definite D call. Trimming took 2 bases from V and 3 from J, leaving 8 bases between them. Germline-derived CDR1 and CDR2 are MDHEN and SYDVKM. This CDR3 spans 14 amino acids.